The 10 T cell receptor beta chains given below trace back to one sample, sequenced in a study of blood T cell repertoires in COVID-19. Using immunoSEQ multiplex PCR, the repertoire was profiled, and TCRdb retains in-frame clones only, with some absent. The sample includes about 170,000 clones, around 88% of them seen just once. Input material: peripheral blood. These receptors were collected from a woman between 65 and 79 years old who had recovered from COVID-19.

This clone was seen a few times. The rearrangement links TRBV9 to TRBJ1-2, with 9 bases that match TRBD1. This CDR3 has 15 residues. The germline gives CDR1 SGDLS, CDR2 YYNGEE. Unmatched junction bases numbered 10, after V lost 6 bases and J lost 4 bases. CDR3 DNA: TGTGCCAGCACCACCCGGGACAGGGTATTCTATGGCTACACCTTC. This translates into CASTTRDRVFYGYTF.

The chain uses TRBV15 and TRBJ2-7; 8 bases are a match to TRBD1. The CDR3 is 15 amino acids. J gave up 2 bases and V 2 bases, and 5 bases lay outside the gene matches. Germline V gene data show CDR1 as LNHNV and CDR2 as YYDKDF (reference sequence). The DNA of the CDR3 is TGTGCCACCAGCAGATGGACAGGGACCACCTACGAGCAGTACTTC. It translates to CATSRWTGTTYEQYF.

This clone was picked up a small number of times. The chain couples TRBV3-1 (or the pseudogene TRBV3-2) to TRBJ2-2; 7 nucleotides line up with TRBD2. The length of the CDR3 is 14 residues. Germline V gives CDR1 LGHDT, CDR2 YNNKEL (reference sequence). V shed 4 bases, J shed 5 bases, and the junction held 4 bases outside the gene matches. Written as DNA, the CDR3 is TGTGCCAGCAGCCCCCCCGGGGGGACCGGGGAGCTGTTTTTT. It is translated as CASSPPGGTGELFF.

The rearrangement uses TRBV5-4 and TRBJ1-2; D call uncertain. This CDR3 is 13 amino acids long. Between the trimmed V and J ends, which lost 0 bases and 8 bases, there was a span of 11 bases. In germline, CDR1 is SGHNT, CDR2 YYREEE (reference sequence). The chain's CDR3 is CASSLGPTGGYTF. CDR3 DNA: TGTGCCAGCAGCTTGGGGCCCACGGGGGGCTACACCTTC. The whole variable domain, remainder taken from reference TRBV5-4 and TRBJ1-2, is ETGVTQSPTHLIKTRGQQVTLRCSSQSGHNTVSWYQQALGQGPQFIFQYYREEENGRGNFPPRFSGLQFPNYSSELNVNALELDDSALYLCASSLGPTGGYTFGSGTRLTVV.

DNA of the CDR3: TGTGCCAGCAGCCCCCTACAACCATGGAGCTACGAGCAGTACTTC. Translating gives CASSPLQPWSYEQYF. The V gene is TRBV14, the J gene TRBJ2-7; D is ambiguous. The CDR3 loop spans 15 amino acids. Germline CDR1 reads SGHDN; CDR2 reads FVKESK. The ends were cut back, 4 bases at V and 3 bases at J, with 16 bases in the middle. Drawing the rest from reference TRBV14 and TRBJ2-7, the complete variable domain is EAGVTQFPSHSVIEKGQTVTLRCDPISGHDNLYWYRRVMGKEIKFLLHFVKESKQDESGMPNNRFLAERTGGTYSTLKVQPAELEDSGVYFCASSPLQPWSYEQYFGPGTRLTVT.

This sequence joins TRBV2 and TRBJ2-1; tentatively, D is TRBD2 (6 bases). This CDR3 spans 10 amino acids. V was clipped by 8 bases and J by 7 bases, with 6 bases between them. Germline lookup yields CDR1 SNHLY and CDR2 FYNNEI. The CDR3 region is CASGGNEQFF. CDR3 sequence (DNA): TGTGCCAGCGGGGGGAATGAGCAGTTCTTC.

CDR3 residues: CASSEVRGDTEAFF. CDR3 nucleotide sequence: TGTGCCAGCAGTGAAGTCCGGGGGGACACTGAAGCTTTCTTT. This chain links TRBV6-1 with TRBJ1-1; D is possibly TRBD1 (5 bases). The CDR3 has 14 residues. Germline V gives CDR1 MNHNS, CDR2 SASEGT. Trimming removed 1 base at V and 3 bases at J, with 9 bases between.

The CDR3 DNA is TGTGCCAGCAGTTTGGGCGTCAAGCCCCAGCATTTT. This codes for CASSLGVKPQHF. V is TRBV28 and J is TRBJ1-5; no firm D call. The CDR3 sequence is 12 residues long. In germline, CDR1 is MDHEN, CDR2 SYDVKM. Trimming removed 3 bases from V and 8 bases from J, with 8 bases in between.

This sequence joins TRBV7-8 and TRBJ2-1; D possibly corresponds to TRBD1 (6 bases). The germline gives CDR1 SGHVS, CDR2 FQNEAQ. The CDR3 contains 14 residues. Trimming stripped 5 bases from V and 6 bases from J, with 14 bases between. The CDR3 region is CASSTQGRANEQFF. In nucleotides, the CDR3 is TGTGCCAGCAGCACCCAGGGGCGGGCCAATGAGCAGTTCTTC.

Turning to this clone: No DNA is shown, since the ends of the CDR3 on it are uncertain; the CDR3 is the one TCRdb lists. The chain combines TRBV27 with TRBJ2-3; the table gives TRBD1 as D, unverified against the DNA. Counting both end residues, the CDR3 totals 17 amino acids. The germline gives CDR1 MNHEY, CDR2 SMNVEV (reference sequence). CDR3 amino acids: CASSARQGPTVADTQYF.